This T cell receptor (beta chain) was obtained from a study of Graves' ophthalmopathy and Graves' hyperthyroidism. Stable hyperthyroidism referred to disease that showed no ophthalmopathy within 18 months of follow-up. Hyperthyroidism patients, all newly diagnosed, had under 2 months' duration and ages of 18 to 65. Exclusion applied to patients with other autoimmune diseases, uncontrolled infections, pregnancy or lactation. This clonotype showed up many times. What it recognizes is unknown. Study findings and constraints: The study's model predicted ophthalmopathy progression at about 68% sensitivity and about 72% specificity.

Transcripts of RNA were the source for amplifying TCR beta CDR3 regions. After a first-round RT-PCR with HTBI primers, a second-round multiplex PCR was run. MiXCR, run by TCRdb on the multiplex PCR reads, gives a single entry per CDR3 protein. The table has a few hundred thousand distinct CDR3 sequences, roughly 15% seen once. The sample taken for sequencing was peripheral blood. The TCR sequence derives from a woman under 30 with stable Graves' hyperthyroidism.

This CDR3 reads CASSPQENTIYF. The CDR3 DNA reads as TGTGCCAGCAGCCCCCAGGAAAACACCATATATTTT. The chain has TRBV11-3 and TRBJ1-3, with unresolved D. The CDR3 spans 12 residues. Germline CDR1 SGHNT, CDR2 YENEEA. The V end was cut by 5 bases, the J end by 6 bases, with 8 bases between.